The 16 T cell receptor beta chains in this list originate from one sample, sequenced in a study of cytomegalovirus exposure and HLA in healthy donors. Produced via immunoSEQ multiplex PCR; TCRdb's table is partial and in-frame only. Here the sample spans around 220,000 clones, 70% to 90% being singletons. Sample: PBMCs. These receptors were taken from a woman under 30 in good health and CMV-seronegative.

Concerning this clone itself: The junction does not match germline at one end; this may be a read error. The genes are TRBV19 and TRBJ2-4; possible D gene TRBD1, 6 bases. This CDR3 has 13 residues. Germline V gene lookup returns CDR1 LNHDA and CDR2 SQIVND (reference sequence). CDR3 DNA: TGTGCCAGCAGTACAGGGATTCGGGACATTCAGTACTTC. Residues: CASSTGIRDIQYF.

This clone was detected only once. J is TRBJ1-5 and V is TRBV29-1, with 7 bases lining up with TRBD1. Germline V gene lookup returns CDR1 SQVTM and CDR2 ANQGSEA. The V and J ends lost 5 bases and 3 bases, in that order; junction bases with no gene match: 7. The CDR3 runs 14 residues. The CDR3 DNA reads TGCAGCGTTCGGGAACAGGGGATCAATCAGCCCCAGCATTTT. This encodes CSVREQGINQPQHF.

The chain combines TRBV7-2 with TRBJ1-2; D is ambiguous. This CDR3 contains 13 residues. The V and J ends lost 6 bases and 8 bases respectively, with 16 bases between them. Per germline, CDR1 SGHTA and CDR2 FQGNSA. In nucleotides, the CDR3 is TGTGCCAGCAGTCTAGCGGGAGTGAACGGCTACACCTTC. Residues: CASSLAGVNGYTF. The complete variable domain, with remaining parts taken from reference TRBV7-2 and TRBJ1-2, reads GAGVSQSPSNKVTEKGKDVELRCDPISGHTALYWYRQSLGQGLEFLIYFQGNSAPDKSGLPSDRFSAERTGGSVSTLTIQRTQQEDSAVYLCASSLAGVNGYTFGSGTRLTVV.

J is TRBJ2-5 and V is TRBV7-2; possibly TRBD2 for D (7 bases). The CDR3 spans 15 residues. Germline values: CDR1 SGHTA, CDR2 FQGNSA. Trimming removed 5 bases from V and 1 base from J, with 14 bases in between. The CDR3 protein is CASSPSGQIQETQYF. The CDR3 DNA sequence: TGTGCCAGCAGCCCTAGCGGACAGATCCAAGAGACCCAGTACTTC.

V gene TRBV7-9 combines with J gene TRBJ2-7, with D hard to call. There are 13 residues in the CDR3. Between the trimmed V and J ends, which lost 1 base and 2 bases, there was a span of 6 bases. Per germline, CDR1 SEHNR and CDR2 FQNEAQ (reference sequence). The CDR3 sequence: CASSLGLAYEQYF. The CDR3 DNA sequence: TGTGCCAGCAGCTTAGGGTTAGCCTACGAGCAGTACTTC.

The V call is TRBV7-9, the J call TRBJ2-7, with a tentative D call TRBD1 (6 bases). The germline gives CDR1 SEHNR, CDR2 FQNEAQ (reference sequence). Deletions cut 4 bases from V and 3 bases from J, with 13 bases between. This CDR3 region has 14 residues. CDR3 sequence reads: CASSSRDNVYEQYF. The CDR3 DNA is TGTGCCAGCAGCTCCCGGGACAACGTCTACGAGCAGTACTTC.

As DNA, the CDR3 is TGTGCCAGCAGCTCGCGGCTCCTTGAGGGAACAGGGGCCGAGCAGTACTTC. Encoded protein: CASSSRLLEGTGAEQYF. This chain joins TRBV7-8 and TRBJ2-7; 7 nucleotides align to TRBD1. With 4 bases clipped from V and 6 bases from J, the junction kept 18 bases outside the gene matches. The CDR3 runs 17 residues. CDR1 SGHVS and CDR2 FQNEAQ come from the germline V gene.

The rearrangement joins TRBV15 to TRBJ2-5; 8 nucleotides line up with TRBD1. The V segment lost 4 bases and the J segment 5 bases; nucleotides outside the gene matches: 6. The CDR3 has 14 amino acids. Germline CDR1 reads LNHNV; CDR2 reads YYDKDF (reference sequence). The CDR3 DNA reads TGTGCCACCAGCAATACAGGGGGACCCGAGACCCAGTACTTC. It yields the protein CATSNTGGPETQYF.

The J gene is TRBJ1-1, the V gene TRBV27; D uncertain. V lost 2 bases and J 6 bases, leaving 13 bases between the germline ends. CDR1 MNHEY and CDR2 SMNVEV come from the germline V gene (reference sequence). CDR3 length equals 14 residues. The DNA for the CDR3 is TGTGCCAGCAGTTTAAACTCTGCTAGCCCTGAAGCTTTCTTT. Its protein product is CASSLNSASPEAFF.

The chain employs TRBV28 and TRBJ1-5; 7 bases are a match to TRBD1. The CDR3 is 16 residues long. V shed 3 bases and J 7 bases; nucleotides not matched to a gene: 12. CDR1 MDHEN and CDR2 SYDVKM come from the germline V gene. CDR3 DNA sequence: TGTGCCAGCAGTTTCGGTACAGGGGTAAGAGGGCAGCCCCAGCATTTT. Translation: CASSFGTGVRGQPQHF.

In this sample, this clone turned up a few times. The chain is built from TRBV5-6 and TRBJ2-3, with TRBD2 matching over 9 bases. Germline V gene data show CDR1 as SGHDT and CDR2 as YYEEEE. Trimming took 5 bases from V and 3 from J; bases not matched to a gene: 4. This CDR3 contains 14 residues. CDR3 sequence: CASRKLAGTDTQYF. CDR3 nucleotide sequence: TGTGCCAGCAGGAAGCTAGCGGGAACAGATACGCAGTATTTT.

V usage is TRBV27 and J usage is TRBJ2-3; 10 bases line up with TRBD2. V was pared by 2 bases and J by 5 bases, with 13 bases of the junction left unmatched. The V gene's germline CDR1 is MNHEY and CDR2 SMNVEV (reference sequence). This CDR3 has 18 amino acids. The CDR3 coding sequence is TGTGCCAGCAGTTTAGAGGGGACCAGCGGGAGGGCCCTAGATACGCAGTATTTT. Encoded protein: CASSLEGTSGRALDTQYF.

The rearrangement links TRBV27 to TRBJ2-7; D unresolved. Trimming took 2 bases from V and 4 from J, leaving 9 bases between them. The CDR3 totals 13 residues. Germline-derived CDR1 and CDR2 are MNHEY and SMNVEV (reference sequence). The CDR3 region is CASSLGVLYEQYF. The DNA for the CDR3 is TGTGCCAGCAGTTTAGGAGTTTTGTACGAGCAGTACTTC.

The rearrangement uses TRBV27 and TRBJ2-7; 10 positions agree with TRBD2. Germline-derived CDR1 and CDR2 are MNHEY and SMNVEV (reference sequence). The CDR3 is made up of 14 amino acids. With 2 bases clipped from V and 5 bases from J, the junction kept 3 bases outside the gene matches. This CDR3 is CASSLGLAGDEQYF. CDR3 nucleotides: TGTGCCAGCAGTTTAGGTCTAGCGGGAGACGAGCAGTACTTC.

The chain is built from TRBV14 and TRBJ1-2; 9 bases map to TRBD1. The CDR3 consists of 16 residues. Germline V gene lookup returns CDR1 SGHDN and CDR2 FVKESK. Trimming cost V 0 bases and J 2 bases; bases outside gene matches: 4. In DNA, the CDR3 is TGTGCCAGCAGCCAAGATCAGGGGACAGGGAACTATGGCTACACCTTC. As protein: CASSQDQGTGNYGYTF.

The V and J genes are TRBV5-4 and TRBJ2-1, with D maybe TRBD1 (5 bases). From germline, CDR1 is SGHNT and CDR2 YYREEE (reference sequence). With 3 bases removed from V and 6 bases from J, the gap between germline ends came to 10 bases. The CDR3 has 13 residues. The CDR3 loop is CASSSTDSNEQFF. In nucleotides, the CDR3 is TGTGCCAGCAGCTCGACAGATTCCAATGAGCAGTTCTTC.